Below are 6 T cell receptor beta chains sequenced from a single sample in a study of blood T cell repertoires in COVID-19. Profiling relied on immunoSEQ multiplex PCR, and the TCRdb table lists in-frame clones only, not all of them. The data hold around 440,000 clones, with about nine tenths observed a single time. The sample consisted of peripheral blood. Source of these receptors: a woman between 50 and 59 years old with COVID-19, enrolled during active disease.

V is TRBV27 and J is TRBJ2-7; a possible D gene is TRBD2 (6 bases). CDR1 MNHEY and CDR2 SMNVEV come from the germline V gene (reference sequence). CDR3 length: 14 amino acids. V lost 8 bases to trimming and J lost 3 bases, with 17 bases between them. Here the CDR3 DNA reads TGTGCCAGCCTTGGTGGTTTGGGAGGCTACGAGCAGTACTTC. Translation: CASLGGLGGYEQYF.

Of note for this clone: One junction end disagrees with the germline gene, perhaps due to a read error. V and J are TRBV19 and TRBJ1-5; 11 nucleotides agree with TRBD1. Germline V CDR1 and CDR2: LNHDA, SQIVND (reference sequence). CDR3 size: 17 residues. As DNA, the CDR3 is TGTGCCAGTAGTATCCGGACAGGGGGCGCCGTCCATCAACCCCAGCATTTT. This codes for CASSIRTGGAVHQPQHF.

This clone came up a few times. The DNA of the CDR3 is TGCACCGCCCGGAGGGTGGGGGAGCAGTACTTC. Amino acids: CTARRVGEQYF. J is TRBJ2-7 and V is TRBV20-1; D might be TRBD2 (6 bases). This CDR3 has 11 amino acids. From germline, CDR1 is DFQATT and CDR2 SNEGSKA (reference sequence).

The rearrangement links TRBV2 to TRBJ2-7, with a tentative D call TRBD1 (6 bases). The germline CDR1 and CDR2 sequences are SNHLY and FYNNEI. This CDR3 is built from 13 residues. Trimming removed 5 bases at V and 1 base at J, with 9 bases between. CDR3 region: CASSQGPSYEQYF. As DNA, the CDR3 is TGTGCCAGCAGTCAGGGGCCGTCCTACGAGCAGTACTTC.

This clone has just a few counts. The J gene is TRBJ1-5, the V gene TRBV30; D is uncertain. Trimming left V 0 bases short and J 2 bases short, with 2 bases between. The CDR3 is 12 residues long. In germline, CDR1 is GTSNPN, CDR2 SVGIG (reference sequence). CDR3 coding DNA: TGTGCCTGGAGTGTCGGCAATCAGCCCCAGCATTTT. This gives the protein CAWSVGNQPQHF.

This clone was seen more than once but under ten times. The chain has TRBV9 and TRBJ1-1, with D unresolved. This CDR3 region has 15 residues. Germline CDR1 reads SGDLS; CDR2 reads YYNGEE. Trimming took 3 bases from V and 6 from J, leaving 18 bases between them. CDR3 DNA sequence: TGTGCCAGCAGCGGGAGTCAGGACTCCCCGCCTGAAGCTTTCTTT. As protein: CASSGSQDSPPEAFF.